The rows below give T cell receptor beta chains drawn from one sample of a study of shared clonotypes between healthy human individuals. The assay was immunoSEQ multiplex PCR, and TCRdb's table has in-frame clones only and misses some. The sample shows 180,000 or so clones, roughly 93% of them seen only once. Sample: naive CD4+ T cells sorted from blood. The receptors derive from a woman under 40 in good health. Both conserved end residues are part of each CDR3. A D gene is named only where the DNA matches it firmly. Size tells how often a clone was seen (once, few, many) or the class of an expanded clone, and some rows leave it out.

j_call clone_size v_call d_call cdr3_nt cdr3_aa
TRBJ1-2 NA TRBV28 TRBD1 TGTGCCAGCAGTTCGGGGGACAGGGTGTTCCATGGCTACACCTTC CASSSGDRVFHGYTF
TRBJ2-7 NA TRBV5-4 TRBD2 TGTGCCAGCAGCTTGGAACTAGCGGTTACCTACGAGCAGTACTTC CASSLELAVTYEQYF
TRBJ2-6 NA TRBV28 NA TGTGCCAGCAGTCCAAACAAGGCAGGGGCCAACGTCCTGACTTTC CASSPNKAGANVLTF
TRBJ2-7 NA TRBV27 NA TGTGCCAGCAGTTTATCATGGACATCACTCACATCCTACGAGCAGTACTTC CASSLSWTSLTSYEQYF
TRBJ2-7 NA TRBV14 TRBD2 TGTGCCAGCAGCCAAGATCATGCTAGCGGGTCTCCTTTCTACGAGCAGTACTTC CASSQDHASGSPFYEQYF
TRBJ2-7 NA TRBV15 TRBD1 TGTGCCACCAGCAGAGAATGGACAGGGGTGGGCGAGCAGTACTTC CATSREWTGVGEQYF
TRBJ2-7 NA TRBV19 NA TGTGCCAGTACCGTGGGGACTGGAATTTACGAGCAGTACTTC CASTVGTGIYEQYF
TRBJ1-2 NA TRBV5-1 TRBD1 TGCGCCAGCAGGGACAGGGGGCGGTTCACCTTC CASRDRGRFTF
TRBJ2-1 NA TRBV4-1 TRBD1 TGCGCCAGCAGCCAAGTTGGGACAGGCAACTATGAGCAGTTCTTC CASSQVGTGNYEQFF
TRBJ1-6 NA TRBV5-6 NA TGTGCCAGCAGCTTGAGGTCGGATTCACCCCTCCACTTT CASSLRSDSPLHF
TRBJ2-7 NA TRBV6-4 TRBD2 TGTGCCAGCAGTTACGCGGGAGGGCCCTCCTACGAGCAGTACTTC CASSYAGGPSYEQYF
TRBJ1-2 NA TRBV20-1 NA TGCAGTACCTCGCCCGGCTACACCTTC CSTSPGYTF
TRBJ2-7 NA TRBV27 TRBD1 TGTGCCAGCAGTTGGCGGACAGGGGCCTCCTACGAGCAGTACTTC CASSWRTGASYEQYF
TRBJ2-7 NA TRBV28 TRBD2 TGTGCCAGCAGCATTAGCGGGATGGGCTACGAGCAGTACTTC CASSISGMGYEQYF
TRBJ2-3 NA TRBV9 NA TGTGCCAGCAGCCTTAGCGGAGGTTTTACAGATACGCAGTATTTT CASSLSGGFTDTQYF
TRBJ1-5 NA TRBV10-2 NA TGCGCCAGCAGTGAGTCGGGGGGTCAGCCCCAGCATTTT CASSESGGQPQHF
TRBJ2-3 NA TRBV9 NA TGTGCCAGCAGCGTAGTGAGCACAGATACGCAGTATTTT CASSVVSTDTQYF
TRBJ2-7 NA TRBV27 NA TGTGCCAGCAGTTGGAAAAGGGGGGAGGCTGAGCAGTACTTC CASSWKRGEAEQYF
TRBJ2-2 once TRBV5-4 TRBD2 TGTGCCAGCAGCTTTGCTAGCGGGAACACCGGGGAGCTGTTTTTT CASSFASGNTGELFF
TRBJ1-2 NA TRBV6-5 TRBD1 TGTGCCAGCAGTCGGGACAGAAACTATGGCTACACCTTC CASSRDRNYGYTF
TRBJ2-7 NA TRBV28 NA TGTGCCAGCACCCCAGCAGGCGAAAACCCCTACGAGCAGTACTTC CASTPAGENPYEQYF
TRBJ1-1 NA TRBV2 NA TGTGCCAGCAGTGAACAGGTTCACACTGAAGCTTTCTTT CASSEQVHTEAFF
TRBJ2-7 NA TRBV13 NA TGTGCCAGCAGCTTGCAAGGGGGAATCGGCTACGAGCAGTACTTC CASSLQGGIGYEQYF
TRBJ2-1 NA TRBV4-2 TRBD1 TGTGCCAGCAGCCAAGAGGGACAGGTTCGGAATGAGCAGTTCTTC CASSQEGQVRNEQFF
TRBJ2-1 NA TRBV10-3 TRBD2 TGTGCCATCAGATCCCTGAGCGGGAGGGGCAATGAGCAGTTCTTC CAIRSLSGRGNEQFF
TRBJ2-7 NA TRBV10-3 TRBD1 TGTGCCATCAGTGAGCGGGACAGTTACGAGCAGTACTTC CAISERDSYEQYF
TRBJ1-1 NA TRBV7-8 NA TGTGCCAGCAGCTTAAGTACCGGCGGCACTGAAGCTTTCTTT CASSLSTGGTEAFF
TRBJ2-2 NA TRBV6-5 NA TGTGCCAGCAGTAGCACGAACACCGGGGAGCTGTTTTTT CASSSTNTGELFF
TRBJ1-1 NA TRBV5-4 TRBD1 TGTGCCAGCAGCGCCACAGGGGGAGCGACTGAAGCTTTCTTT CASSATGGATEAFF
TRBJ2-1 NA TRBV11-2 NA TGTGCCAGCAGCTTTGGCGGGATAGATGAGCAGTTCTTC CASSFGGIDEQFF
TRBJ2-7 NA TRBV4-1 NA TGCGCCAGCAGCCAAGAGGGGTCCGGGGCCTACGAGCAGTACTTC CASSQEGSGAYEQYF
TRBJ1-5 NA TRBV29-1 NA TGCAGCGTGGAGGAGGGCAATAATCAGCCCCAGCATTTT CSVEEGNNQPQHF
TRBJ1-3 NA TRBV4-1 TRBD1 TGCGCCAGCAGCCAACCGTACAGGGGATCTGGAAACACCATATATTTT CASSQPYRGSGNTIYF
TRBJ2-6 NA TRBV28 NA TGTGCCAGCAGGGTGACAGCGGCCCCTGGGGCCAACGTCCTGACTTTC CASRVTAAPGANVLTF
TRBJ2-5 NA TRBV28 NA TGTGCCAGCAGCACGGGCACAGTCGGTCGGACCCAGTACTTC CASSTGTVGRTQYF
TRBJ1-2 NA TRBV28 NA TGTGCCAGCAGTTTAGTGGCACACTATGGCTACACCTTC CASSLVAHYGYTF
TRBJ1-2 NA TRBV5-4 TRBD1 TGTGCCAGCAGGGACAGGGGGATAACTGGCTACACCTTC CASRDRGITGYTF